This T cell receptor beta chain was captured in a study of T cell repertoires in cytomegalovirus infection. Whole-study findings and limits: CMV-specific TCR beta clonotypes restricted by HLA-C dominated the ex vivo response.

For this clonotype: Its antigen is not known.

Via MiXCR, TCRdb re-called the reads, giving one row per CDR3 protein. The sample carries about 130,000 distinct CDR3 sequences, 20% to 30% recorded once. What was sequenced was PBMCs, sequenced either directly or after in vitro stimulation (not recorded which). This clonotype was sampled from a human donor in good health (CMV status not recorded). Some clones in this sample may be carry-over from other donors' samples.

The CDR3, as DNA: TGTGCCAGCAGTTTAGGTGCAGGGTCCTACGAGCAGTACGTC. This sequence encodes CASSLGAGSYEQYV. The chain uses TRBV12-3 or TRBV12-4 and TRBJ2-7; possibly TRBD1 for D (5 bases). Trimming stripped 1 base from V and 1 base from J, with 8 bases between. The CDR3 sequence is 14 residues long.